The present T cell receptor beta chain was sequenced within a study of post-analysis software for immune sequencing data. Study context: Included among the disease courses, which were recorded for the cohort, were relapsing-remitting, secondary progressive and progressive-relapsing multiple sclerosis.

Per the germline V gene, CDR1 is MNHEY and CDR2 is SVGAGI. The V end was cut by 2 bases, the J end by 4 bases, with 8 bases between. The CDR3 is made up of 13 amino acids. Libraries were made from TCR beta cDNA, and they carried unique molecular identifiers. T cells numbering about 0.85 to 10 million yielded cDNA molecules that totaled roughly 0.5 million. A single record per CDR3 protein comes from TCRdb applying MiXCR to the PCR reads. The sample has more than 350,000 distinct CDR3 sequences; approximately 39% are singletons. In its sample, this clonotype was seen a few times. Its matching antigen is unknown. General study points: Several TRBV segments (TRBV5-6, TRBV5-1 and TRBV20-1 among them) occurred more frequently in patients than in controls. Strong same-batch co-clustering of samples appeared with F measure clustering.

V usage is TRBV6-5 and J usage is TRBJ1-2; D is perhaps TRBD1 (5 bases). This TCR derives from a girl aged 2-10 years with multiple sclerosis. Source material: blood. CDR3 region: CASSYAGPYGYTF. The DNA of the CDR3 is TGTGCCAGCAGTTACGCGGGGCCCTATGGCTACACCTTC.